What follows are 2 T cell receptor beta chains derived from one specimen sequenced in a study of cytomegalovirus exposure and HLA in healthy donors. PCR amplification relied on 60 Vbeta primers (plus 13 Jbeta primers). Assay used: immunoSEQ multiplex PCR; TCRdb lists only in-frame clones, some missing. This table holds some 66,000 clones, about 79% found once. The material sequenced was PBMCs. The receptors were sampled from a man aged 60 to 69 in good health and CMV-seropositive.

Note on this clone: The same CDR3 can be traced to other DNA sequences in this sample. The chain has TRBV29-1 and TRBJ2-1; D is uncertain. Trimming removed 3 bases at V and 3 bases at J, with 3 bases between. The CDR3 has 11 residues. CDR1 SQVTM and CDR2 ANQGSEA come from the germline V gene. This CDR3 is CSVDLYNEQFF. For the CDR3, the DNA is TGCAGCGTTGACCTCTACAATGAGCAGTTCTTC.

The chain carries TRBV27 and TRBJ2-5; 14 positions match TRBD2. The DNA matches TRBJ2-7 better at its end, which makes the J call doubtful. Germline CDR1 is MNHEY and CDR2 is SMNVEV (reference sequence). The CDR3 loop spans 20 amino acids. CDR3 coding DNA: TGTGCCAGCAGTTTACGCAGTTACCCGGGACTAGCGGGAGTATCCTACGAGCAGTACTTC. Translated, it gives CASSLRSYPGLAGVSYEQYF.